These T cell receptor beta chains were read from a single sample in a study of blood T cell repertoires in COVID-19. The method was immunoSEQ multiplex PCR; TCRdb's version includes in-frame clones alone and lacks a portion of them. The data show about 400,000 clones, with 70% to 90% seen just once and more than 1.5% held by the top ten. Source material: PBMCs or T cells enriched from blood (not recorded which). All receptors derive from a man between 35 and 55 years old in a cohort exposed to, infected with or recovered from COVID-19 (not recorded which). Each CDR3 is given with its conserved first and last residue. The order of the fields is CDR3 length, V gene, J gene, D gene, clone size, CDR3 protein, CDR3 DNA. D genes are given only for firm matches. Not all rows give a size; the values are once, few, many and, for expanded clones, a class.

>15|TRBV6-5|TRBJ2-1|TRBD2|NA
CASSRTGTSYNEQFF
TGTGCCAGCAGCCGTACCGGGACTAGCTACAATGAGCAGTTCTTC
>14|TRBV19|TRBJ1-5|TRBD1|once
CASREDRGHRPQHF
TGTGCCAGTAGAGAGGACAGGGGGCATCGGCCCCAGCATTTT
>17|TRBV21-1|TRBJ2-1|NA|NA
CASSKALGGSSYNEQFF
TGTGCCAGCAGCAAAGCGCTTGGAGGCAGCTCCTACAATGAGCAGTTCTTC
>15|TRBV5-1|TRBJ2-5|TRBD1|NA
CASSWGQILAETQYF
TGCGCCAGCAGCTGGGGACAGATCTTAGCTGAGACCCAGTACTTC
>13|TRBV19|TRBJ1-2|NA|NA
CASQRDQRGGYTF
TGTGCCAGTCAGAGGGACCAAAGGGGGGGCTACACCTTC
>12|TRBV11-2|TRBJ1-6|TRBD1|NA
CASSLDGTVSHF
TGTGCCAGCAGCTTAGATGGGACAGTGTCTCACTTT
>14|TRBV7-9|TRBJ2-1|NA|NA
CASSYGHPYNEQFF
TGTGCCAGCAGCTACGGACACCCCTACAATGAGCAGTTCTTC
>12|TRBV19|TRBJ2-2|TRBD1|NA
CATYRGTGELFF
TGTGCCACATACAGGGGAACCGGGGAGCTGTTTTTT
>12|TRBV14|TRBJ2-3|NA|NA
CASSLVSDTQYF
TGTGCCAGCAGCCTCGTGTCAGATACGCAGTATTTT
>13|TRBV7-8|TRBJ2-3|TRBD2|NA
CASSRDYLDTQYF
TGTGCCAGCAGCCGGGACTATTTAGATACGCAGTATTTT
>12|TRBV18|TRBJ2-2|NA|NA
CASSSDSKELFF
TGTGCCAGCTCATCGGACAGTAAGGAGCTGTTTTTT
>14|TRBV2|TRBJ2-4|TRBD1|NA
CASQATGQGYIQYF
TGTGCCAGCCAAGCAACCGGACAGGGTTACATTCAGTACTTC
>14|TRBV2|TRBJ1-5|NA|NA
CASSGLSSNQPQHF
TGTGCCAGCAGTGGTTTGAGTAGCAATCAGCCCCAGCATTTT
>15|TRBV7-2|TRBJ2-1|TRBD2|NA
CASSLALTSGDGQFF
TGTGCCAGCAGCTTAGCCCTAACTAGCGGCGATGGGCAGTTCTTC
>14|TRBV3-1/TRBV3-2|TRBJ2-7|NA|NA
CASRQTHVSYEQYF
TGTGCCAGCAGGCAGACTCATGTCTCCTACGAGCAGTACTTC
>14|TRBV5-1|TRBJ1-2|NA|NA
CASSDTGTNYGYTF
TGCGCCAGCAGCGACACAGGAACCAACTATGGCTACACCTTC
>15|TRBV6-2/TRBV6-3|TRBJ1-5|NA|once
CASSHRSNSNQPQHF
TGTGCCAGCAGTCACAGGAGTAATAGCAATCAGCCCCAGCATTTT
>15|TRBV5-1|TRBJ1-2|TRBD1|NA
CASSPLLTGNYGYTF
TGCGCCAGCAGCCCTCTCCTGACAGGGAACTATGGCTACACCTTC
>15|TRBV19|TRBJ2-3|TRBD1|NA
CASSIQPTGTGTKYF
TGTGCCAGTAGTATCCAGCCTACCGGGACAGGGACTAAGTATTTT
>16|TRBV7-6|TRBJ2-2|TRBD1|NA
CASSLIRDRGRRELFF
TGTGCCAGCAGCTTGATCCGGGACAGGGGACGTAGGGAGCTGTTTTTT
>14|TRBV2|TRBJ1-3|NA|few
CASSESGSGNTIYF
TGTGCCAGCAGTGAAAGCGGATCTGGAAACACCATATATTTT
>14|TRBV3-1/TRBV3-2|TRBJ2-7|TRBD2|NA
CASSPGTSGYEQYF
TGTGCCAGCAGCCCCGGGACTAGCGGCTACGAGCAGTACTTC
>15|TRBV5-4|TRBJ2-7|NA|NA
CASSSRQTLGYEQYF
TGTGCCAGCAGCTCACGACAGACTTTAGGATACGAGCAGTACTTC
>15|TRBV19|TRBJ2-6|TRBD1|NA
CASSAQGAGANVLTF
TGTGCCAGTAGTGCACAGGGGGCTGGGGCCAACGTCCTGACTTTC
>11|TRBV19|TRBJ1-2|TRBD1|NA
CASFRDRKYTF
TGTGCCAGTTTCCGGGACAGGAAGTACACCTTC
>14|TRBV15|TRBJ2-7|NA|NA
CATSRDLSSYEQYF
TGTGCCACCAGCAGAGATCTAAGCTCCTACGAGCAGTACTTC
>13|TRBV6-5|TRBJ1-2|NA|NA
CASRSDRNYGYTF
TGTGCCAGCAGAAGCGACAGGAACTATGGCTACACCTTC
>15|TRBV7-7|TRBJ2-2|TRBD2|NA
CASSSSGLGNGELFF
TGTGCCAGCAGCTCATCGGGACTAGGGAACGGGGAGCTGTTTTTT
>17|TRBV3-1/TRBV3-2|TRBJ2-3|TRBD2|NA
CASSRPGLAGGTDTQYF
TGTGCCAGCAGCCGACCTGGACTAGCGGGGGGCACAGATACGCAGTATTTT
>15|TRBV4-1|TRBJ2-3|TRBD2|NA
CASSRREGRADTQYF
TGCGCCAGCAGCCGACGGGAGGGCCGGGCAGATACGCAGTATTTT
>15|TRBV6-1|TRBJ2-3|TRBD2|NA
CASSELAGGPDTQYF
TGTGCCAGCAGTGAACTAGCGGGAGGGCCAGATACGCAGTATTTT
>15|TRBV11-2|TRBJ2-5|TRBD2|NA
CASSLGAGDRETQYF
TGTGCCAGCAGCTTAGGAGCGGGAGATCGGGAGACCCAGTACTTC
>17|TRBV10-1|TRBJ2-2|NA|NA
CASSDLPGLKNTGELFF
TGCGCCAGCAGTGATTTACCGGGATTAAAAAACACCGGGGAGCTGTTTTTT
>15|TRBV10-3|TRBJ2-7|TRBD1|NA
CAIGLTGTGAYEQYF
TGTGCCATCGGACTCACCGGGACAGGGGCCTACGAGCAGTACTTC
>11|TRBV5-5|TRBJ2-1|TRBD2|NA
CASGRANEQFF
TGTGCCAGCGGGAGGGCCAATGAGCAGTTCTTC
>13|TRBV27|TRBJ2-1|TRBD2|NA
CASVPAGGRGQFF
TGTGCCAGCGTTCCGGCGGGAGGGCGGGGGCAGTTCTTC
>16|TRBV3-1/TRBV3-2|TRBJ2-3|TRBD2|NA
CASSPRYGRVSDTQYF
TGTGCCAGCAGTCCCCGCTACGGGAGGGTTTCAGATACGCAGTATTTT
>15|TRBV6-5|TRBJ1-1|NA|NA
CASGTSIRNLDEAFF
TGTGCCAGCGGTACGAGTATACGTAACCTCGATGAAGCTTTCTTT
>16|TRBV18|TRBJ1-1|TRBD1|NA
CASSPRQVRTGDEAFF
TGTGCCAGCTCACCCCGCCAAGTGAGGACAGGGGATGAAGCTTTCTTT
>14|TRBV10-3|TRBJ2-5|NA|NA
CAISPDTTKETQYF
TGTGCCATCAGCCCGGACACTACTAAAGAGACCCAGTACTTC
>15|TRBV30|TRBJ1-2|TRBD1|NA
CAWRHDRGRGDGYTF
TGTGCCTGGAGGCACGACAGGGGGCGAGGAGATGGCTACACCTTC
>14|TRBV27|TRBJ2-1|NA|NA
CASRAPPRQNEQFF
TGTGCCAGCAGAGCTCCGCCCAGGCAGAATGAGCAGTTCTTC
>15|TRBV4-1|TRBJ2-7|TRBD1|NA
CASSQDGQGVGEQYF
TGCGCCAGCAGCCAAGATGGACAGGGGGTCGGCGAGCAGTACTTC
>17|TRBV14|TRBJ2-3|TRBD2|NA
CASSQDPSGRWADTQYF
TGTGCCAGCAGCCAAGATCCTAGCGGGAGGTGGGCAGATACGCAGTATTTT
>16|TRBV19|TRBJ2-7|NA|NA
CASSPKTAGYSYEQYF
TGTGCCAGTAGTCCGAAAACGGCGGGATATTCCTACGAGCAGTACTTC
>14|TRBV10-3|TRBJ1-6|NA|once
CAISDWQGNSPLHF
TGTGCCATCAGTGATTGGCAGGGGAATTCACCCCTCCACTTT
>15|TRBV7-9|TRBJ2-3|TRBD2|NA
CASSLPQRDTDTQYF
TGTGCCAGCAGCTTGCCCCAGCGGGACACAGATACGCAGTATTTT
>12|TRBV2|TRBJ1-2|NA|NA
CASSQEPYGYTF
TGTGCCAGCTCTCAGGAACCCTATGGCTACACCTTC
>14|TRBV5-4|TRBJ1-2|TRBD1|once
CASSAGQGNYGYTF
TGTGCCAGCAGCGCTGGACAGGGAAACTATGGCTACACCTTC
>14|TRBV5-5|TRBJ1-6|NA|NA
CASSFRGGNSPLHF
TGTGCCAGCAGCTTTAGGGGCGGCAATTCACCCCTCCACTTT
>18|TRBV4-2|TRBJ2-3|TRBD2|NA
CASSQDLAGASGRNTQYF
TGTGCCAGCAGCCAAGATCTCGCAGGGGCTAGCGGGCGTAATACGCAGTATTTT
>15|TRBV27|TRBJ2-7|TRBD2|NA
CASSRGGGWVYEQYF
TGTGCCAGCAGTAGGGGCGGGGGTTGGGTCTACGAGCAGTACTTC
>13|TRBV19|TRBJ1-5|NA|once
CASRYERGQPQHF
TGTGCCAGTCGGTACGAAAGGGGACAGCCCCAGCATTTT
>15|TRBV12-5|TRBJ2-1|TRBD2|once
CASGSGTSGLNEQFF
TGTGCTAGTGGTTCCGGGACTAGCGGGTTAAATGAGCAGTTCTTC
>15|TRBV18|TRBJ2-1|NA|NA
CASSPENRNYNEQFF
TGTGCCAGCTCACCTGAGAACAGAAATTACAATGAGCAGTTCTTC